This TCR beta chain comes out of a study of cytomegalovirus exposure and HLA in healthy donors. Study results and limitations: It was only CMV serostatus that was available as immune exposure information. Earlier results showed most TCR beta V segments being productive about 87% or about 30% of the time.

The PCR employed 60 Vbeta primers together with 13 Jbeta primers. Per the original data handling: In a later analysis, the count reached about 82 million unique TCR beta chains, with 10 million to 14 million shared. Clones were sequenced by immunoSEQ multiplex PCR, and TCRdb holds only the in-frame ones, with some missing. That table furnishes V, J and clone size, whereas the DNA furnished D and trimming. The listing records approximately 110,000 clones. Points on this clone: Its antigen is undetermined.

The sequence was obtained from a man between 18 and 29 years old in good health and CMV-seronegative. Sequencing input: PBMCs.

In nucleotides, the CDR3 is TGTGCCAGCAGCCCCGACGGAGCTAACTATGGCTACACCTTC. Protein: CASSPDGANYGYTF. This chain connects TRBV5-6 to TRBJ1-2; D remains unclear. CDR3 length: 14 residues. Looked up from germline, CDR1 is SGHDT and CDR2 is YYEEEE. The V gene lost 4 bases and the J gene lost 0 bases, with 10 bases spanning the gap.